Shown below are 30 T cell receptor beta chains from a single sample sequenced in a study of cytomegalovirus exposure and HLA in healthy donors. PCR used 60 Vbeta primers and 13 Jbeta primers. This table comes from immunoSEQ multiplex PCR, and its TCRdb copy is limited to in-frame clones, with some not included. This sample has 250,000 or so clones; around 90% occur once, and the top ten carry about 1.8%. The source material was PBMCs. The receptors were gathered from a girl aged 2-15 years in good health and CMV-seronegative.

This clone was recorded once. V and J are TRBV11-2 and TRBJ1-2, with D possibly matching TRBD1 (5 bases). Trimming stripped 2 bases from V and 1 base from J, with 14 bases between. The CDR3 sequence is 16 residues long. Looked up from germline, CDR1 is SGHAT and CDR2 is FQNNGV. In nucleotides, the CDR3 is TGTGCCAGCAGCTTACCGGGGGGTATAGATAACTATGGCTACACCTTC. Translation: CASSLPGGIDNYGYTF.

The V call is TRBV7-8, the J call TRBJ2-4; 9 bases match TRBD1. CDR1 and CDR2 (germline): SGHVS, FQNEAQ. The CDR3 contains 16 residues. The V gene end was trimmed by 3 bases and the J gene end by 7 bases; junction bases not matched to a gene: 10. CDR3 in amino acids: CASSLAGTGPQNIQYF. The CDR3 DNA reads TGTGCCAGCAGCTTGGCGGGGACAGGGCCTCAGAACATTCAGTACTTC. Variable domain in full (rest from reference TRBV7-8 and TRBJ2-4): GAGVSQSPRYKVAKRGQDVALRCDPISGHVSLFWYQQALGQGPEFLTYFQNEAQLDKSGLPSDRFFAERPEGSVSTLKIQRTQQEDSAVYLCASSLAGTGPQNIQYFGAGTRLSVL.

V and J are TRBV11-2 and TRBJ2-7; 9 nucleotides agree with TRBD1. CDR1 is SGHAT and CDR2 is FQNNGV in the germline V gene. V shed 5 bases and J 6 bases; nucleotides not matched to a gene: 11. The length of the CDR3 is 15 residues. This chain's CDR3 is CASSKTGTGSSEQYF. Written as DNA, the CDR3 is TGTGCCAGCAGCAAGACCGGGACAGGGTCATCCGAGCAGTACTTC.

The V and J genes are TRBV10-3 and TRBJ1-5, with D unresolved. The CDR3 loop spans 16 amino acids. Germline values: CDR1 ENHRY, CDR2 SYGVKD. V was pared by 0 bases and J by 4 bases, with 13 bases between. CDR3 coding DNA: TGTGCCATCAGTGAGTCTTTTAACGGGAATAATCAGCCCCAGCATTTT. It encodes CAISESFNGNNQPQHF.

The genes are TRBV6-5 and TRBJ1-2; TRBD1 is a possible D gene (5 bases). Trimming removed 6 bases at V and 3 bases at J, with 11 bases between. Looked up from germline, CDR1 is MNHEY and CDR2 is SVGAGI. CDR3 length equals 13 residues. CDR3 sequence: CASRYQGDYGYTF. The CDR3 region has the DNA TGTGCCAGCAGGTACCAAGGGGACTATGGCTACACCTTC.

The genes are TRBV5-5 and TRBJ1-2; TRBD1 aligns across 9 bases. In germline, CDR1 is SGHKS, CDR2 YYEKEE (reference sequence). The CDR3 is made up of 16 amino acids. The V gene end was trimmed by 4 bases and the J gene end by 1 base; junction bases not matched to a gene: 8. As DNA, the CDR3 is TGTGCCAGCAGCCTAACAACAGGGGGCGGTAACTATGGCTACACCTTC. Protein sequence: CASSLTTGGGNYGYTF.

This clone appeared a single time. The rearrangement joins TRBV28 to TRBJ1-2; TRBD1 matches at 7 bases. This CDR3 is built from 13 residues. The junction had 3 bases not matched to a gene; V was cut back by 3 bases and J by 5 bases. The germline gives CDR1 MDHEN, CDR2 SYDVKM. In DNA form, the CDR3 reads TGTGCCAGCAGTTTCAGGGGGTATTATGGCTACACCTTC. It yields the protein CASSFRGYYGYTF.

The chain has TRBV11-2 and TRBJ2-2; 13 bases are shared with TRBD2. CDR1 and CDR2 (germline): SGHAT, FQNNGV. V lost 4 bases, J lost 7 bases, and 3 bases stayed unmatched. This CDR3 comprises 15 residues. The CDR3 reads CASSSGTSGNGELFF. The CDR3 DNA reads as TGTGCCAGCAGCTCCGGGACTAGCGGGAACGGGGAGCTGTTTTTT.

This clone was picked up one time. The chain is built from TRBV5-4 and TRBJ2-1, with 9 bases fitting TRBD2. The CDR3 is 16 residues long. Germline V gene sequence: CDR1 SGHNT, CDR2 YYREEE (reference sequence). Unmatched junction bases numbered 7, after V lost 3 bases and J lost 3 bases. The CDR3 region has the DNA TGTGCCAGCAGCTCCATCCTAGCGGGATACTACAATGAGCAGTTCTTC. Translation gives CASSSILAGYYNEQFF.

This clone was counted between two and nine times. J is TRBJ1-6 and V is TRBV28; D gene unclear. CDR3 size: 14 residues. The ends were cut back, 6 bases at V and 5 bases at J, with 11 bases in the middle. Germline CDR1 is MDHEN and CDR2 is SYDVKM. DNA of the CDR3: TGTGCCAGCAGCCTTCTCGGGAATAATTCACCCCTCCACTTT. Translating gives CASSLLGNNSPLHF.

The chain combines TRBV30 with TRBJ1-1; a possible D gene is TRBD1 (5 bases). V was trimmed by 1 base and J by 3 bases, leaving 12 bases between them. The length of the CDR3 is 14 residues. CDR1 and CDR2 from the germline V gene are GTSNPN and SVGIG (reference sequence). The DNA of the CDR3 is TGTGCCTGGAGTGCGCAGGGTAGGTACACTGAAGCTTTCTTT. Translation gives CAWSAQGRYTEAFF.

The genes are TRBV10-3 and TRBJ1-1; D unresolved. CDR1 is ENHRY, CDR2 SYGVKD, per germline. The V and J ends lost 5 bases and 2 bases respectively, with 15 bases between them. The CDR3 consists of 15 residues. The CDR3 DNA reads TGTGCCATCAGTAGGATCACAGACGCCAACACTGAAGCTTTCTTT. Amino acids: CAISRITDANTEAFF.

V and J are TRBV10-3 and TRBJ1-2, with 7 bases that match TRBD1. There are 14 residues in the CDR3. J lost 5 bases, V lost 6 bases, and 9 bases had no gene match. Per the germline V gene, CDR1 is ENHRY and CDR2 is SYGVKD. The CDR3 is CAISRGGLYYGYTF. Written as DNA, the CDR3 is TGTGCCATCAGCCGAGGGGGCTTATATTATGGCTACACCTTC.

This sequence joins TRBV5-4 and TRBJ2-2, with 8 nucleotides matching TRBD2. The CDR3 runs 17 residues. With V trimmed by 3 bases and J by 2 bases, 9 bases remained unmatched. CDR1 SGHNT and CDR2 YYREEE come from the germline V gene (reference sequence). In nucleotides, the CDR3 is TGTGCCAGCAGCTCCCGGAGCGGGGGCACTAACACCGGGGAGCTGTTTTTT. Translated, it gives CASSSRSGGTNTGELFF.

The chain uses TRBV6-1 and TRBJ2-7, with TRBD1 identical over 8 bases. The CDR3 covers 15 residues. Germline assignment: CDR1 MNHNS and CDR2 SASEGT. The J segment lost 3 bases and the V segment lost 4 bases, leaving 8 bases of the junction unmatched. Here the CDR3 DNA reads TGTGCCAGCAGTGGGACTGGGACAGGCCTCTACGAGCAGTACTTC. This translates into CASSGTGTGLYEQYF.

The chain combines TRBV28 with TRBJ1-2, with D possibly being TRBD1 (5 bases). Trimming left V 3 bases short and J 7 bases short, with 12 bases between. CDR1 and CDR2 from the germline V gene are MDHEN and SYDVKM. CDR3 length equals 13 residues. The CDR3 here is CASSFGGWGGYTF. The CDR3 bases are TGTGCCAGCAGTTTCGGGGGATGGGGTGGCTACACCTTC.

For the CDR3, the DNA is TGTGCCAGCTCAAGCGGGACGAACACAGATACGCAGTATTTT. It is translated as CASSSGTNTDTQYF. V is TRBV7-3 and J is TRBJ2-3, with TRBD2 identical over 7 bases. The CDR3 has 14 residues. Trimming removed 8 bases from V and 2 bases from J; junction bases left unmatched: 7. Per the germline V gene, CDR1 is SGHTA and CDR2 is FQGTGA.

The chain carries TRBV19 and TRBJ2-3; a possible D gene is TRBD1 (6 bases). The V end was cut by 5 bases, the J end by 6 bases, with 15 bases between. The CDR3 has 14 residues. CDR1 is LNHDA, CDR2 SQIVND, per germline (reference sequence). CDR3 in amino acids: CASSSGVISDTQYF. In DNA, the CDR3 is TGTGCCAGTAGTTCAGGGGTCATTTCGGATACGCAGTATTTT.

The chain joins TRBV27 to TRBJ2-7; 9 bases agree with TRBD2. From germline, CDR1 is MNHEY and CDR2 SMNVEV (reference sequence). There are 14 residues in the CDR3. The V and J ends lost 5 bases and 3 bases, in that order; junction bases with no gene match: 5. In DNA form, the CDR3 reads TGTGCCAGCAGTCTAGCGGGAAGGGGCTACGAGCAGTACTTC. It encodes CASSLAGRGYEQYF.

The V gene is TRBV5-4, the J gene TRBJ2-7; the D gene is possibly TRBD2 (5 bases). In germline, CDR1 is SGHNT, CDR2 YYREEE (reference sequence). V lost 1 base and J lost 7, with 12 bases in between. The CDR3 length is 13 residues. In nucleotides, the CDR3 is TGTGCCAGCAGCTTGACGGGGTTTGTTGAGCAGTACTTC. It translates to CASSLTGFVEQYF.

The chain carries TRBV21-1 and TRBJ1-1. TRBV21-1 is a pseudogene locus. The CDR3 runs 18 residues. CDR3 sequence: CASSKKAREGGMNTEAFF. The DNA of the CDR3 is TGTGCCAGCAGCAAAAAAGCGCGTGAGGGCGGGATGAACACTGAAGCTTTCTTT.

This sequence joins TRBV2 and TRBJ1-2; unclear D gene. The germline V gene has CDR1 SNHLY and CDR2 FYNNEI. The V and J ends lost 11 bases and 1 base respectively, with 8 bases between them. The CDR3 sequence is 11 residues long. The DNA for the CDR3 is TGTGCCCCCGGGGATAACTATGGCTACACCTTC. This translates into CAPGDNYGYTF.

The chain links TRBV27 to TRBJ2-7, with TRBD2 as a possible D gene (5 bases). The CDR3 runs 12 residues. From germline, CDR1 is MNHEY and CDR2 SMNVEV (reference sequence). V was clipped by 6 bases and J by 12 bases, with 18 bases between them. The CDR3 DNA reads TGTGCCAGCAGCCTAGATCGGAGGACGTGGTACTTC. Its translation is CASSLDRRTWYF.

This clone was detected only a few times. This chain uses TRBV10-1 with TRBJ2-3; 7 bases match TRBD1. Germline V gene sequence: CDR1 WNHNN, CDR2 SYGVQD (reference sequence). V was pared by 4 bases and J by 1 base, with 5 bases of the junction left unmatched. This CDR3 is 15 amino acids long. CDR3 nucleotides: TGCGCCAGCAGTGGGGGACAGTTCGGCACAGATACGCAGTATTTT. Encoded protein: CASSGGQFGTDTQYF.

This chain joins TRBV6-5 and TRBJ2-5, with TRBD2 identical over 7 bases. The trim removed 4 bases at V and 1 base at J, leaving 6 bases unmatched. The CDR3 has 15 residues. Germline lookup yields CDR1 MNHEY and CDR2 SVGAGI. The CDR3 sequence: CASSSPLAVQETQYF. CDR3 sequence (DNA): TGTGCCAGCAGTTCGCCCCTAGCGGTCCAAGAGACCCAGTACTTC.

This chain uses TRBV2 with TRBJ2-7; D might be TRBD1 (5 bases). In germline, CDR1 is SNHLY, CDR2 FYNNEI. The CDR3 is made up of 13 amino acids. The V end was cut by 9 bases, the J end by 2 bases, with 14 bases between. CDR3 protein: CARALDSPYEQYF. Written as DNA, the CDR3 is TGTGCCAGGGCCCTCGACAGTCCCTACGAGCAGTACTTC.

This chain joins TRBV27 and TRBJ1-1; a weak D match, TRBD1 (5 bases). Germline V gives CDR1 MNHEY, CDR2 SMNVEV (reference sequence). CDR3 size: 14 residues. The germline V and J ends were trimmed by 3 bases and 4 bases, with 12 bases remaining between them. The CDR3 spells CASSFLGGGTEAFF. In DNA, the CDR3 is TGTGCCAGCAGTTTTCTCGGCGGGGGCACTGAAGCTTTCTTT.

The J gene is TRBJ1-2, the V gene TRBV2; D not resolved. CDR3 length equals 13 residues. The V end lost 4 bases, the J end lost 4 bases, and 10 bases lay between the germline ends. The V gene's germline CDR1 is SNHLY and CDR2 FYNNEI. In DNA form, the CDR3 reads TGTGCCAGCAGTGGAGAGGTCATCTATGGCTACACCTTC. Translated, it gives CASSGEVIYGYTF.

The chain has TRBV4-1 and TRBJ2-7; TRBD1 aligns across 9 bases. CDR3 length: 14 residues. The V and J ends lost 4 bases and 3 bases, in that order; junction bases with no gene match: 4. Germline assignment: CDR1 MGHRA and CDR2 YSYEKL. CDR3 sequence (DNA): TGCGCCAGCAGCCGACAGGGGGGGGTCTACGAGCAGTACTTC. Encoded protein: CASSRQGGVYEQYF.

This chain uses TRBV9 with TRBJ2-1; TRBD2 matches at 11 bases. Germline V gene lookup returns CDR1 SGDLS and CDR2 YYNGEE. CDR3 length: 17 amino acids. Germline trimming cut 0 bases from V and 6 bases from J; bases unmatched to any gene: 8. The CDR3 sequence: CASSVEASGRRGNEQFF. Written as DNA, the CDR3 is TGTGCCAGCAGCGTAGAGGCTAGCGGGAGGAGGGGCAATGAGCAGTTCTTC. Full variable domain (missing parts from reference TRBV9 and TRBJ2-1): DSGVTQTPKHLITATGQRVTLRCSPRSGDLSVYWYQQSLDQGLQFLIQYYNGEERAKGNILERFSAQQFPDLHSELNLSSLELGDSALYFCASSVEASGRRGNEQFFGPGTRLTVL.